The T cell receptor (beta chain) described here comes from a study of graft-versus-host responses after intestinal transplantation. Whole-study context: For two to four years after anti-thymocyte globulin induction, all recipients took tacrolimus and steroids.

Study-level points and caveats: An association linked early post-transplant HvG declines with peak circulating GvH clone levels.

On this clone itself: Its antigen remains unknown. This CDR3 is also generated by other DNA sequences in the sample.

The assay was immunoSEQ multiplex PCR, and TCRdb's table has in-frame clones only and misses some. The repertoire holds roughly 93,000 clones, over 85% seen once, with around 0.49% in the top ten. The length of the CDR3 is 13 residues. CDR1 and CDR2 from the germline V gene are LNHDA and SQIVND (reference sequence). V lost 5 bases and J 4 bases, leaving 9 bases between the germline ends. The clonotype comes from a human donor who received an intestinal transplant. The rearrangement links TRBV19 to TRBJ2-1, with D possibly TRBD2 on 6 matching bases. This material consisted of unstimulated CD8+ T cells sorted from spleen or lymph node cells, taken before intestinal transplant. CDR3 coding DNA: TGTGCCAGTAGTCATAGCGGTTACAATGAGCAGTTCTTC. As protein: CASSHSGYNEQFF.